Shown below are 16 T cell receptor beta chains from a single sample sequenced in a study of blood T cell repertoires in COVID-19. Clones were read by immunoSEQ multiplex PCR, and TCRdb kept only the in-frame ones, dropping some. The sample includes over 200,000 clones, roughly 87% of them seen just once. The sequencing sample was made of peripheral blood. The receptors derive from a woman younger than 30 who had recovered from COVID-19.

The chain couples TRBV7-2 to TRBJ2-7; the match to TRBD2 covers 12 bases. Trimming removed 5 bases from V and 6 bases from J; junction bases left unmatched: 8. Looked up from germline, CDR1 is SGHTA and CDR2 is FQGNSA. The CDR3 sequence is 15 residues long. The CDR3 coding sequence is TGTGCCAGCAGCCCACTAGCGGGAGGCGGTATCGAGCAGTACTTC. Amino acids: CASSPLAGGGIEQYF. Full variable domain (outside the CDR3, taken from reference TRBV7-2 and TRBJ2-7): GAGVSQSPSNKVTEKGKDVELRCDPISGHTALYWYRQSLGQGLEFLIYFQGNSAPDKSGLPSDRFSAERTGGSVSTLTIQRTQQEDSAVYLCASSPLAGGGIEQYFGPGTRLTVT.

In its sample, this clone was seen a few times. The chain combines TRBV30 with TRBJ2-7; 9 positions match TRBD1. The CDR3 is 12 amino acids. V was pared by 4 bases and J by 6 bases, with 4 bases of the junction left unmatched. CDR1 is GTSNPN and CDR2 is SVGIG in the germline V gene (reference sequence). This CDR3 reads CAWKGTGFEQYF. The CDR3 DNA is TGTGCCTGGAAAGGGACAGGGTTCGAGCAGTACTTC.

The chain has TRBV29-1 and TRBJ1-2, with 7 nucleotides matching TRBD1. The V gene end was trimmed by 7 bases and the J gene end by 2 bases; junction bases not matched to a gene: 10. Germline V gives CDR1 SQVTM, CDR2 ANQGSEA. The CDR3 has 14 amino acids. The CDR3 bases are TGCAGCGCAACATCTCCGGGACAGAACTATGGCTACACCTTC. Amino acids: CSATSPGQNYGYTF.

The V gene is TRBV5-3, the J gene TRBJ2-4; D might be TRBD1 (6 bases). TRBV5-3 is identified as an open reading frame with a role that is uncertain. Trimming took 4 bases from V and 0 from J, leaving 11 bases between them. This CDR3 region has 15 residues. CDR3 sequence reads: CARSPGTLAKNIQYF. The CDR3 bases are TGTGCCAGAAGCCCGGGGACACTAGCCAAAAACATTCAGTACTTC.

The chain employs TRBV18 and TRBJ2-1; 7 nucleotides align to TRBD2. The germline gives CDR1 KGHSH, CDR2 LQKENI. The V and J ends lost 3 bases and 3 bases, in that order; junction bases with no gene match: 14. This CDR3 has 18 residues. This chain's CDR3 is CASSPGEGKGLGYNEQFF. Here the CDR3 DNA reads TGTGCCAGCTCACCGGGGGAGGGGAAGGGATTGGGCTACAATGAGCAGTTCTTC.

The V call is TRBV3-1 (or the pseudogene TRBV3-2), the J call TRBJ2-5; TRBD1 aligns across 9 bases. This CDR3 spans 17 amino acids. The V gene's germline CDR1 is LGHDT and CDR2 YNNKEL (reference sequence). The V gene end was trimmed by 3 bases and the J gene end by 2 bases; junction bases not matched to a gene: 10. The CDR3: CASSHRTGALQQETQYF. DNA of the CDR3: TGTGCCAGCAGCCACCGGACAGGGGCGTTACAACAAGAGACCCAGTACTTC.

V and J are TRBV4-3 and TRBJ1-1, with D unclear. Trimming stripped 0 bases from V and 5 bases from J, with 10 bases between. From germline, CDR1 is LGHNA and CDR2 YSLEER. This CDR3 comprises 14 residues. The DNA for the CDR3 is TGCGCCAGCAGCCAAGATTCATTCGAGACTGAAGCTTTCTTT. This gives the protein CASSQDSFETEAFF.

The chain uses TRBV5-6 and TRBJ1-1; the match to TRBD1 covers 7 bases. The CDR3 is 14 amino acids. The germline CDR1 and CDR2 sequences are SGHDT and YYEEEE. V lost 4 bases to trimming and J lost 1 base; unmatched junction nucleotides: 4. The CDR3: CASSKGQRNTEAFF. The CDR3 nucleotides read TGTGCCAGCAGCAAGGGACAGCGGAACACTGAAGCTTTCTTT.

The chain combines TRBV27 with TRBJ2-5; 9 nucleotides match TRBD1. V dropped 6 bases and J dropped 5; count of bases not matched to a gene: 4. The germline CDR1 and CDR2 sequences are MNHEY and SMNVEV (reference sequence). The CDR3 contains 13 residues. The CDR3 DNA follows: TGTGCCAGCAGGGGACAGGGAGTCGAGACCCAGTACTTC. It yields the protein CASRGQGVETQYF.

The chain recombines TRBV24-1 with TRBJ2-3; D call uncertain. Germline CDR1 is KGHDR and CDR2 is SFDVKD. Trimming pared 8 bases from V and 2 bases from J, leaving 7 bases between. The CDR3 spans 12 residues. In nucleotides, the CDR3 is TGTGCCACCATGGGCGCCACAGATACGCAGTATTTT. Its protein is CATMGATDTQYF.

V is TRBV7-6 and J is TRBJ1-1, with D perhaps TRBD1 (6 bases). The V end lost 8 bases, the J end lost 4 bases, and 14 bases lay between the germline ends. Germline CDR1 SGHVS, CDR2 FNYEAQ. This CDR3 comprises 13 residues. The DNA of the CDR3 is TGTGCCAGCGAACAAAGGGGGACCACTGAAGCTTTCTTT. Translating it yields CASEQRGTTEAFF.

This clone was seen a few times. The chain has TRBV9 and TRBJ1-4; no reliable D call. V lost 3 bases, J lost 1 base, and 7 bases lay in between. The germline V gene encodes CDR1 SGDLS and CDR2 YYNGEE. The CDR3 has 14 amino acids. For the CDR3, the DNA is TGTGCCAGCAGCGGGGGAGGAACTAATGAAAAACTGTTTTTT. Translating gives CASSGGGTNEKLFF.

The CDR3 DNA follows: TGTGCCTGGAGTGGAGGAGGGGGCGTGGATGGCTACACCTTC. Residues: CAWSGGGGVDGYTF. J is TRBJ1-2 and V is TRBV30, with 7 positions matching TRBD1. The germline gives CDR1 GTSNPN, CDR2 SVGIG (reference sequence). The V gene end was trimmed by 1 base and the J gene end by 6 bases; junction bases not matched to a gene: 8. The CDR3 consists of 14 residues.

This clone was observed a few times. V gene TRBV25-1 combines with J gene TRBJ2-5; 7 bases agree with TRBD2. Per germline, CDR1 MGHDK and CDR2 SYGVNS. CDR3 length equals 13 residues. V lost 9 bases to trimming and J lost 7 bases; unmatched junction nucleotides: 11. CDR3 nucleotide sequence: TGTGCCAGTACCCCAATGGGCGGGGGGACCCAGTACTTC. Protein sequence: CASTPMGGGTQYF.

The CDR3 DNA reads as TGTGCCAGCAGCCTAACAGGGCTTAGCACAGATACGCAGTATTTT. Translating it yields CASSLTGLSTDTQYF. The J gene is TRBJ2-3, the V gene TRBV6-5; a possible D gene is TRBD1 (6 bases). Deletions cut 6 bases from V and 0 bases from J, with 13 bases between. CDR1 and CDR2 from the germline V gene are MNHEY and SVGAGI. The CDR3 has 15 residues.

The V gene is TRBV24-1, the J gene TRBJ2-5; TRBD2 matches at 7 bases. Germline assignment: CDR1 KGHDR and CDR2 SFDVKD. After removal of 3 bases from V and 2 bases from J, the junction contained 5 bases not matched to a gene. The CDR3 is made up of 15 amino acids. CDR3 sequence (DNA): TGTGCCACCAGTGATGGGGGGGGAGTGCAAGAGACCCAGTACTTC. Protein: CATSDGGGVQETQYF.